The clone carrying this T cell receptor beta chain was found many times. The antigen remains unidentified. These data are taken from a study of regulatory T cells in long-lasting Graves disease. Overall study: Graves' patients who were just diagnosed had used antithyroid drugs for under 3 months.

Whole-study results and caveats: Relative to new patients (roughly 970), persistent patients exhibited greater sharing of public clonotypes (approximately 2,700).

Combining iRepertoire HTBI primers with Arm-PCR of CDR3 regions, the authors built TCR beta libraries. TCRdb itself ran the multiplex PCR reads through MiXCR, one entry per CDR3 protein. The profile shows about 320,000 distinct CDR3 sequences, 18% of them singletons. Time point here: newly diagnosed GD, antithyroid drugs for less than 3 months. PBMCs provided the RNA from which the TCR library was made. The sequencing here drew on peripheral blood mononuclear cells (PBMCs), taken at new diagnosis, from a patient treated with antithyroid drugs. The sequence was obtained from a female donor with Graves disease.

CDR3 DNA: TGTGCCAGCAGCCCGGACGTATACTATGGCTACACCTTC. Its protein is CASSPDVYYGYTF. The chain is built from TRBV3-1 and TRBJ1-2; the D is unclear. Trimming removed 4 bases at V and 3 bases at J, with 9 bases between. CDR1 and CDR2 (germline): LGHDT, YNNKEL (reference sequence). The CDR3 runs 13 residues.